Listed here is a single T cell receptor (beta chain). As processed by the authors: Researchers report that nucleated cell counts were estimated from reference gene primer amplification. TCRdb keeps only in-frame clones here, not all; method: immunoSEQ multiplex PCR. V, J and clone size are taken as reported in that table, and D and trimming were inferred from the DNA itself. Counted here are 150,000 to 200,000 clones, about 86% occurring once; the ten biggest clones make up approximately 19%. This sample was taken from a study of blood T cell repertoires in COVID-19. Across the whole study: Sites in the United States, Italy and Spain provided acute and convalescent COVID-19 samples. Sources were T cells, B-cell-depleted T cells, or PBMCs; the material itself was cDNA or gDNA.

Germline V gene data show CDR1 as SNHLY and CDR2 as FYNNEI. CDR3 length: 15 amino acids. Deletions cut 0 bases from V and 1 base from J, with 10 bases between. The material sequenced was peripheral blood. This TCR derives from a woman of 80 years or more with acute or convalescent COVID-19. The J gene is TRBJ2-7, the V gene TRBV2; tentative D call: TRBD2 (5 bases). The CDR3 reads CASSEAGRGSYEQYF. The CDR3, as DNA: TGTGCCAGCAGTGAAGCAGGTCGAGGGTCCTACGAGCAGTACTTC.